Included here is one T cell receptor beta chain sequence, with context. The antigen is undetermined. Relative to the germline gene, one junction end is altered; a read error may explain this. The data stem from a study of breast tumors, draining lymph nodes, adjacent tissues. Germline CDR1 reads SEHNR; CDR2 reads FQNEAQ (reference sequence). This CDR3 contains 14 residues. TCRdb recomputed calls from the multiplex PCR reads with MiXCR, one row per CDR3 protein. The sample contains fewer than 300,000 distinct CDR3 sequences, around 32% of which appear only once. Regarding the study as a whole: Compared with lymph nodes, tumors were less diverse; compared with nontumor tissue, more. Tumor T cell lymph node origin was a supported hypothesis, not proven.

Samples came from axillary lymph nodes draining the breast cancer. This receptor was obtained from a female donor with breast cancer. Some clones in this sample may be carry-over from other donors' samples. Input material: axillary lymph node tissue. V gene TRBV7-9 combines with J gene TRBJ2-7; D is uncertain. Here the CDR3 reads CAGSSTAEAHKQYF. The DNA for the CDR3 is TGTGCCGGCAGCTCTACTGCAGAGGCCCACAAGCAGTACTTC.